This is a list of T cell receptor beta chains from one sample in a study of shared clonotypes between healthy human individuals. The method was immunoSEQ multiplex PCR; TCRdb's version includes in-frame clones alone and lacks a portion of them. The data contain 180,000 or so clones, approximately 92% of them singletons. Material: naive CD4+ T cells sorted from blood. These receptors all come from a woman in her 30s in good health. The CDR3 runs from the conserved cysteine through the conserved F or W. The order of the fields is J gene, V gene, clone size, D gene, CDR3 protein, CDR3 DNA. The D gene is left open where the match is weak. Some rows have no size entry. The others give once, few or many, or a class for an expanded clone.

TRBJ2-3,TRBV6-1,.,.,CASSEWGISGLPDTQYF,TGTGCCAGCAGTGAATGGGGTATTTCCGGTCTCCCAGATACGCAGTATTTT
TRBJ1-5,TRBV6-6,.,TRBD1,CASSYRQGSRPQHF,TGTGCCAGCAGTTACAGACAGGGGTCAAGGCCCCAGCATTTT
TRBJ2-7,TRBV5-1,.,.,CASSPPSSYEQYF,TGCGCCAGCAGCCCGCCTAGCTCCTACGAGCAGTACTTC
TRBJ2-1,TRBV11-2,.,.,CASSFLVNEQFF,TGTGCCAGCAGCTTCTTAGTTAATGAGCAGTTCTTC
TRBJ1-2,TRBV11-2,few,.,CASSHLGYGYTF,TGTGCCAGCAGCCACCTGGGCTATGGCTACACCTTC
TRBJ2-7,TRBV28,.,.,CASSPQRSSYEQYF,TGTGCCAGCAGCCCACAGAGGAGCTCCTACGAGCAGTACTTC
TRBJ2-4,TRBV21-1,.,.,CASKQGRDIQYF,TGTGCCAGCAAACAGGGTCGGGACATTCAGTACTTC
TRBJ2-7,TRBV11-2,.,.,CASSLEGASEQYF,TGTGCCAGCAGCTTAGAGGGTGCGAGCGAGCAGTACTTC
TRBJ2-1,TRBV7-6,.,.,CASSPREQLGHNEQFF,TGTGCCAGCAGCCCCCGCGAGCAGTTAGGGCACAATGAGCAGTTCTTC
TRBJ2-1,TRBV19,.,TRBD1,CASSPTQGANEQFF,TGTGCCAGTAGTCCAACACAGGGGGCCAATGAGCAGTTCTTC
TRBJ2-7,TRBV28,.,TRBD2,CASRLTSGRDEQYF,TGTGCCAGCAGGCTGACTAGCGGGAGAGACGAGCAGTACTTC
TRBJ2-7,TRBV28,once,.,CASSFSGPGYEQYF,TGTGCCAGCAGTTTCTCGGGACCAGGCTACGAGCAGTACTTC
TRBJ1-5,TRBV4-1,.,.,CASSQGAGAHQPQHF,TGCGCCAGCAGCCAAGGTGCGGGGGCTCATCAGCCCCAGCATTTT
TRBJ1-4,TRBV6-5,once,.,CASSYSHTEKLFF,TGTGCCAGCAGTTACTCGCATACAGAAAAACTGTTTTTT
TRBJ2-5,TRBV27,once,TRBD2,CASSLSIGGRHQETQYF,TGTGCCAGCAGTTTATCGATCGGGGGGAGGCACCAAGAGACCCAGTACTTC
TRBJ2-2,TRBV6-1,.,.,CASSEVMGTGELFF,TGTGCCAGCAGTGAAGTCATGGGCACCGGGGAGCTGTTTTTT
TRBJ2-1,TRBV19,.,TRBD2,CASGGSSGMVGRYNEQFF,TGTGCCAGTGGGGGGTCTAGCGGGATGGTGGGGAGATACAATGAGCAGTTCTTC
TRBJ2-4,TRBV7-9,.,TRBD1,CASSSSFGQGQVKNIQYF,TGTGCCAGCAGCTCCTCCTTTGGACAGGGCCAAGTCAAAAACATTCAGTACTTC
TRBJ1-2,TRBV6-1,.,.,CASSEGGRPYGYTF,TGTGCCAGCAGTGAAGGGGGTCGTCCCTATGGCTACACCTTC
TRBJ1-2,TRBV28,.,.,CASTNRYGYTF,TGTGCCAGCACAAACCGCTATGGCTACACCTTC
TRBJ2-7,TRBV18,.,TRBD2,CASSLTSGISYEQYF,TGTGCCAGCTCACTTACTAGCGGCATCTCCTACGAGCAGTACTTC
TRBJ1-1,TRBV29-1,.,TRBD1,CSVRGTVNTEAFF,TGCAGCGTTCGAGGGACAGTGAACACTGAAGCTTTCTTT
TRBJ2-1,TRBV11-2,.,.,CASSSVQDGEQFF,TGTGCCAGCAGTTCGGTCCAGGACGGTGAGCAGTTCTTC
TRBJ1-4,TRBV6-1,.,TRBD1,CASSAGTGGEKLFF,TGTGCCAGCAGTGCCGGGACAGGGGGTGAAAAACTGTTTTTT
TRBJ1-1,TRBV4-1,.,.,CASSQEGRLQNAFF,TGCGCCAGCAGCCAAGAAGGTCGGCTCCAGAACGCTTTCTTT
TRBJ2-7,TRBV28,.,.,CASSFLLTEQYF,TGTGCCAGCAGTTTTCTTCTTACCGAGCAGTACTTC
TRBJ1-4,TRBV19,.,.,CASSPQGRPNEKLFF,TGTGCCAGTAGTCCACAGGGTCGACCTAATGAAAAACTGTTTTTT
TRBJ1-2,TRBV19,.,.,CASSIELSYGYTF,TGTGCCAGTAGTATAGAATTGAGCTATGGCTACACCTTC
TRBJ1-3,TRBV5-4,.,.,CASSLAKTASFSGNTIYF,TGTGCCAGCAGCTTGGCCAAGACAGCCTCCTTCTCTGGAAACACCATATATTTT
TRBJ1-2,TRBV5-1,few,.,CASIQSPGTNYGYTF,TGCGCCAGCATCCAGTCCCCCGGGACGAACTATGGCTACACCTTC
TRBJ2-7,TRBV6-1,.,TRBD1,CASLEPGQGYEQYF,TGTGCCAGCCTCGAACCGGGACAGGGGTACGAGCAGTACTTC
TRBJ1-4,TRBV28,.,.,CASITSSTNEKLFF,TGTGCCAGCATAACAAGTAGTACTAATGAAAAACTGTTTTTT
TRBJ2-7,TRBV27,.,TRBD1,CASSSGQLRSYEQYF,TGTGCCAGCAGTTCGGGACAGCTAAGAAGCTACGAGCAGTACTTC
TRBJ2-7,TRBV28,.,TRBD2,CASSLSGRELYEQYF,TGTGCCAGCAGTTTATCTGGGAGGGAACTGTACGAGCAGTACTTC
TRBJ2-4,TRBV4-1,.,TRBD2,CASSPGLAGGVTKNIQYF,TGCGCCAGCAGCCCGGGACTAGCGGGAGGGGTAACCAAAAACATTCAGTACTTC
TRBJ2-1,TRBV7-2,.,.,CASSFQGGITYNEQFF,TGTGCCAGCAGCTTTCAGGGCGGGATCACCTACAATGAGCAGTTCTTC